The 27 T cell receptor beta chains in this list originate from one sample, sequenced in a study of blood T cells in healthy people across ages (dated by TCRdb to between 2014 and 2017). The library was generated by 5' RACE. Reads for this sample came from an Illumina HiSeq 2500. A second PCR of roughly 6 to 12 cycles was run with a J-beta primer mix and a sample-barcoded 5' primer. Clones were called with MiXCR by TCRdb after fastp trimmed the public reads at Q25, and only in-frame beta chains were retained. For every CDR3 protein sequence, its rows merge into one entry that carries the most common genes and DNA. This sample holds approximately 400,000 distinct CDR3 sequences; over 45% were observed only once. The top ten constitute under 60% of the sample. Material for sequencing was blood. These receptors originate from a man in his sixties in good health.

The chain joins TRBV11-2 to TRBJ2-7; TRBD1 aligns across 9 bases. The J call is doubtful: the DNA matches TRBJ2-5 better. This CDR3 spans 14 amino acids. Germline CDR1 SGHAT, CDR2 FQNNGV. The CDR3 loop is CASSWWDRAETQYF. The CDR3, as DNA: TGTGCCAGCAGCTGGTGGGACAGGGCAGAGACCCAGTACTTC.

This chain links TRBV28 with TRBJ2-7; TRBD2 aligns across 7 bases. J gave up 6 bases and V 7 bases, and 6 bases lay outside the gene matches. Germline CDR1 is MDHEN and CDR2 is SYDVKM. The CDR3 extends over 12 amino acids. CDR3 in DNA: TGTGCCAGCAACACCGGGGGGACCGAGCAGTACTTC. As protein: CASNTGGTEQYF.

This clonotype has ten or more counts. The chain couples TRBV7-2 to TRBJ1-2, with TRBD1 matching over 7 bases. V dropped 5 bases and J dropped 4; count of bases not matched to a gene: 10. The CDR3 has 15 residues. CDR1 and CDR2 (germline): SGHTA, FQGNSA. The DNA for the CDR3 is TGTGCCAGCAGCCCTCGACAGGGTAGGAGCTATGGCTACACCTTC. Amino acid sequence: CASSPRQGRSYGYTF.

V gene TRBV3-1 combines with J gene TRBJ1-5; 7 nucleotides line up with TRBD1. Trimming took 1 base from V and 2 from J; bases not matched to a gene: 2. The CDR3 extends over 15 amino acids. CDR1 LGHDT and CDR2 YNNKEL come from the germline V gene (reference sequence). In DNA form, the CDR3 reads TGTGCCAGCAGCCAAGGACAGGGTGGCAATCAGCCCCAGCATTTT. It is translated as CASSQGQGGNQPQHF.

The CDR3 region is CSAPGQGYEQYF. CDR3 coding DNA: TGCAGTGCCCCGGGACAGGGGTACGAGCAGTACTTC. The V call is TRBV20-1, the J call TRBJ2-7, with 10 nucleotides matching TRBD1. Per the germline V gene, CDR1 is DFQATT and CDR2 is SNEGSKA (reference sequence). CDR3 size: 12 residues. After removal of 6 bases from V and 4 bases from J, the junction contained 3 bases not matched to a gene.

The chain couples TRBV30 to TRBJ2-5; D may be TRBD1 (6 bases). The closer fit of TRBJ2-7 to the DNA end suggests the J call may be wrong. Germline lookup yields CDR1 GTSNPN and CDR2 SVGIG (reference sequence). The CDR3 extends over 13 amino acids. The CDR3 DNA follows: TGTGCCTGGAGCTATACAGGGTTTGGCGAGCAGTACTTC. Translation gives CAWSYTGFGEQYF.

In this sample, this clonotype turned up a few times. The genes are TRBV20-1 and TRBJ2-1; 13 bases align to TRBD2. J gave up 5 bases and V 3 bases, and 10 bases lay outside the gene matches. This CDR3 has 17 residues. Germline V gene data show CDR1 as DFQATT and CDR2 as SNEGSKA (reference sequence). CDR3 protein: CSASPLPGLAGNNEQFF. CDR3 DNA: TGCAGTGCTAGCCCCCTCCCGGGACTAGCGGGAAACAATGAGCAGTTCTTC.

The J gene is TRBJ1-5, the V gene TRBV12-3 or TRBV12-4, with 10 bases identical to TRBD1. Unmatched junction bases numbered 5, after V lost 6 bases and J lost 3 bases. The CDR3 spans 15 residues. This CDR3 is CASRGTGAPNQPQHF. The CDR3 nucleotides are TGTGCCAGCAGGGGGACAGGGGCCCCCAATCAGCCCCAGCATTTT.

This clonotype was seen more than once but under ten times. No DNA is shown, since the ends of the CDR3 on it are uncertain; the CDR3 is the one TCRdb lists. The genes are TRBV9 and TRBJ2-7; TRBD2 is taken as the D call from the table, unchecked against the DNA. From its first to its last residue, the CDR3 has 13 amino acids. Germline CDR1 is SGDLS and CDR2 is YYNGEE. The CDR3 sequence: CASSVVGSGSLYF.

This clonotype was detected only a few times. This chain uses TRBV7-3 with TRBJ2-1; D may correspond to TRBD1 or TRBD2 (6 bases each). The CDR3 covers 15 residues. V was shortened by 5 bases and J by 8 bases, with 19 bases between the two germline ends. Looked up from germline, CDR1 is SGHTA and CDR2 is FQGTGA. This CDR3 reads CASSLPGTGAYEQFF. CDR3 bases: TGTGCCAGCAGCCTCCCCGGGACGGGGGCTTATGAGCAGTTCTTC.

Only a few counts were recorded for this clonotype. This rearrangement joins TRBV10-3 to TRBJ2-1, with unresolved D. The germline V gene encodes CDR1 ENHRY and CDR2 SYGVKD. The CDR3 extends over 11 amino acids. Trimming cost V 3 bases and J 3 bases, with 0 bases left between them. Here the CDR3 reads CAISDYNEQFF. The CDR3 bases are TGTGCCATCAGTGACTACAATGAGCAGTTCTTC.

Written as DNA, the CDR3 is TGTGCCAGCAGCTTAATGGGACAGAATAACTACGAGCAGTACTTC. This translates into CASSLMGQNNYEQYF. The chain joins TRBV7-2 to TRBJ2-7; 7 bases fit TRBD1. The germline CDR1 and CDR2 sequences are SGHTA and FQGNSA. CDR3 length: 15 residues. V lost 2 bases and J lost 3; bases outside the gene matches: 7. The whole variable domain, filled in from reference TRBV7-2 and TRBJ2-7, reads GAGVSQSPSNKVTEKGKDVELRCDPISGHTALYWYRQSLGQGLEFLIYFQGNSAPDKSGLPSDRFSAERTGGSVSTLTIQRTQQEDSAVYLCASSLMGQNNYEQYFGPGTRLTVT.

The CDR3 DNA is TGTGCCAGCGGTACCTTCCCGGGCCAACCTACATTTATCAACTATGGCTACACCTTC. Translation gives CASGTFPGQPTFINYGYTF. J is TRBJ1-2 and V is TRBV27, with no clear D. V lost 8 bases and J lost 2, with 30 bases in between. From germline, CDR1 is MNHEY and CDR2 SMNVEV (reference sequence). This CDR3 comprises 19 residues.

This clonotype has a single count. The chain recombines TRBV27 with TRBJ1-2, with a possible D match to TRBD1 (5 bases). Germline CDR1 and CDR2: MNHEY and SMNVEV (reference sequence). The CDR3 totals 13 residues. Between the trimmed V and J ends, which lost 6 bases and 3 bases, there was a span of 11 bases. The CDR3: CASSWTLDYGYTF. DNA for the CDR3: TGTGCCAGCAGCTGGACACTAGACTATGGCTACACCTTC.

V gene TRBV20-1 combines with J gene TRBJ2-1, with 7 bases lining up with TRBD1. Trimming removed 3 bases from V and 7 bases from J; junction bases left unmatched: 3. Per germline, CDR1 DFQATT and CDR2 SNEGSKA (reference sequence). The CDR3 is 12 amino acids. In DNA form, the CDR3 reads TGCAGTGCTAGGGGACAGAGAAATGAGCAGTTCTTC. This gives the protein CSARGQRNEQFF.

This clonotype has just a few counts. The V and J genes are TRBV4-2 and TRBJ2-7, with 13 bases lining up with TRBD2. Germline-derived CDR1 and CDR2 are LGHNA and YNFKEQ. With V trimmed by 6 bases and J by 2 bases, 4 bases remained unmatched. The CDR3 has 15 amino acids. CDR3 sequence reads: CASRLGLAGPYEQYF. CDR3 nucleotides: TGTGCCAGCAGACTGGGACTAGCGGGACCCTACGAGCAGTACTTC.

This clonotype came up once. The rearrangement joins TRBV7-2 to TRBJ2-7; TRBD1 matches at 7 bases. TRBJ2-5 explains the end of the DNA better; the J call may be wrong. CDR3 length: 16 residues. Germline V gene data show CDR1 as SGHTA and CDR2 as FQGNSA. The CDR3 bases are TGTGCCAGCAGCCCCCAGACAGGGTTTGTCCAAGAGACCCAGTACTTC. Translated: CASSPQTGFVQETQYF.

The chain uses TRBV12-3 or TRBV12-4 and TRBJ1-5; maybe TRBD1 (6 bases). This CDR3 spans 14 amino acids. V lost 3 bases, J lost 4 bases, and 10 bases lay in between. The CDR3 here is CASSFRTENQPQHF. The CDR3 nucleotides read TGTGCCAGCAGTTTTCGGACAGAGAATCAGCCCCAGCATTTT.

The genes are TRBV20-1 and TRBJ2-3; a weak D match, TRBD1 (7 bases). Trimming cost V 6 bases and J 0 bases, with 16 bases left between them. The CDR3 spans 15 residues. Germline V gene sequence: CDR1 DFQATT, CDR2 SNEGSKA (reference sequence). The CDR3 DNA sequence: TGCAGTGCCCCGGAGGGACAGCTTAGCACAGATACGCAGTATTTT. This encodes CSAPEGQLSTDTQYF.

This clonotype was seen just once. This sequence joins TRBV3-1 and TRBJ2-5; D is unclear. Between the trimmed V and J ends, which lost 1 base and 10 bases, there was a span of 7 bases. The CDR3 loop spans 11 amino acids. Germline loops: CDR1 LGHDT, CDR2 YNNKEL (reference sequence). CDR3 bases: TGTGCCAGCAGCCAAGCTCCGGACCAGTACTTC. As protein: CASSQAPDQYF.

The V gene is TRBV7-3, the J gene TRBJ2-5; 7 bases agree with TRBD2. V trimming: 0 bases; J trimming: 4 bases; junction bases outside the gene matches: 5. This CDR3 has 15 residues. CDR1 and CDR2 from the germline V gene are SGHTA and FQGTGA. The chain's CDR3 is CASSLTGLGIETQYF. CDR3 bases: TGTGCCAGCAGCTTAACCGGACTAGGGATAGAGACCCAGTACTTC.

J is TRBJ2-3 and V is TRBV5-1; D remains unclear. Germline loops: CDR1 SGHRS, CDR2 YFSETQ. The CDR3 contains 14 residues. V dropped 5 bases and J dropped 7 bases, with 17 bases sitting between them. CDR3 sequence: CASSPEDGANTQYF. For the CDR3, the DNA is TGCGCCAGCAGTCCAGAGGACGGAGCAAATACGCAGTATTTT.

There are many counts of this clonotype. The DNA for the CDR3 is TGTGCCAGCAGCGTAGGATGGGGCTACGAGCAGTACTTC. Its protein is CASSVGWGYEQYF. This chain links TRBV9 with TRBJ2-7; D is unclear. Germline CDR1 is SGDLS and CDR2 is YYNGEE. This CDR3 spans 13 amino acids. Trimming removed 0 bases at V and 3 bases at J, with 7 bases between.

The CDR3 region is CASSLAGPIDTEAFF. The CDR3, as DNA: TGCGCCAGCAGCTTGGCCGGACCGATCGACACTGAAGCTTTCTTT. The gene calls are TRBV5-1 and TRBJ1-1; D call uncertain. Trimming shortened V by 0 bases and J by 3 bases, and 12 bases separated the two germline ends. Germline V CDR1 and CDR2: SGHRS, YFSETQ. The CDR3 spans 15 residues.

This clonotype was counted between two and nine times. V is TRBV20-1 and J is TRBJ1-4; 9 nucleotides match TRBD1. Germline lookup yields CDR1 DFQATT and CDR2 SNEGSKA (reference sequence). The CDR3 spans 14 residues. The V gene end was trimmed by 6 bases and the J gene end by 8 bases; junction bases not matched to a gene: 10. The CDR3 bases are TGCAGTGCGCGTGACAGGGGGTCGGGCGAAAAACTGTTTTTT. Translating gives CSARDRGSGEKLFF.

The chain is built from TRBV4-1 and TRBJ2-3; D possibly uses TRBD1 or TRBD2 (5 bases each). Germline-derived CDR1 and CDR2 are MGHRA and YSYEKL. V was clipped by 1 base and J by 0 bases, with 11 bases between them. This CDR3 spans 16 amino acids. CDR3 sequence reads: CASSQGGTLSTDTQYF. CDR3 sequence (DNA): TGCGCCAGCAGCCAAGGTGGGACCCTTAGCACAGATACGCAGTATTTT.

In this sample, this clonotype turned up a few times. This sequence joins TRBV20-1 and TRBJ1-2; D may be TRBD1 (5 bases). The germline V and J ends were trimmed by 3 bases and 4 bases, with 15 bases remaining between them. The CDR3 covers 14 residues. Germline values: CDR1 DFQATT, CDR2 SNEGSKA (reference sequence). This CDR3 is CSASGGAPSYGYTF. The CDR3 DNA is TGCAGTGCTAGTGGTGGGGCGCCGTCCTATGGCTACACCTTC.